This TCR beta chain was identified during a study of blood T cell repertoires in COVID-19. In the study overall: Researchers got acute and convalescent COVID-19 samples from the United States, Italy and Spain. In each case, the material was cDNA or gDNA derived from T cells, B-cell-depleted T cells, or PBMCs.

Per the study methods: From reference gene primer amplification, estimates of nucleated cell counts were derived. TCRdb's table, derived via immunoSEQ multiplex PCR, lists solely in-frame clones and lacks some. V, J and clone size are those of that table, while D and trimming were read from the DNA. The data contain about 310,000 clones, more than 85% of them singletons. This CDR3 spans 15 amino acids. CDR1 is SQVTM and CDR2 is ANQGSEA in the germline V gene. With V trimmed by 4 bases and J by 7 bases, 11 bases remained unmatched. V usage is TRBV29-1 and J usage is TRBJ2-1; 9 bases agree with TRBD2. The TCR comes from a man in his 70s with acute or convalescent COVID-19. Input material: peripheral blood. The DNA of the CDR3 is TGCAGCGTTGTTCGACTAGCGGATAGTTGGAATGAGCAGTTCTTC. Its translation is CSVVRLADSWNEQFF.